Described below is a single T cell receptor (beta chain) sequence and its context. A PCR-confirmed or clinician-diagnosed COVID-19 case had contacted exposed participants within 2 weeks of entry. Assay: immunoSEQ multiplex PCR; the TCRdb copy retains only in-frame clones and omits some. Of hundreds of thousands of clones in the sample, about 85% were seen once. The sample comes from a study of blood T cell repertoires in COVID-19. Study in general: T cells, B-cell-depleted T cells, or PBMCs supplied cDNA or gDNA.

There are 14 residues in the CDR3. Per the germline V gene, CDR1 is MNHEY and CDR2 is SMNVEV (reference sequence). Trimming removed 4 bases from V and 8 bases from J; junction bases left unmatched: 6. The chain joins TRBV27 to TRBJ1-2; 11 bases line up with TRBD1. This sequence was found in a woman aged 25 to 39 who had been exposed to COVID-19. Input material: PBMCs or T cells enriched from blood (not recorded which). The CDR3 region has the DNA TGTGCCAGCAGTTGGGCGGGACAGGGGGGCGGCTACACCTTC. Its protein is CASSWAGQGGGYTF.